A single sample gave rise to the 24 T cell receptor beta chains below, sequenced in a study of T-cell memory formation after mild COVID-19. TCRdb used MiXCR to reprocess the 5' RACE reads, holding one entry per CDR3 protein. The sample contains fewer than 110,000 distinct CDR3 sequences, 14% of which appear only once. The sample consisted of PBMCs or a T cell subset sorted from them (not recorded which). All receptors come from a man aged 18 to 29 who had mild COVID-19 (a few samples of this study predate the infection). Cell type and time point are not known.

The gene calls are TRBV4-3 and TRBJ2-3; 8 bases line up with TRBD2. With V trimmed by 2 bases and J by 2 bases, 6 bases remained unmatched. The germline V gene has CDR1 LGHNA and CDR2 YSLEER. The CDR3 length is 16 residues. The DNA of the CDR3 is TGCGCCAGCAGCCAAATGGCGGGGGGATACACAGATACGCAGTATTTT. This translates into CASSQMAGGYTDTQYF.

The chain is built from TRBV7-2 and TRBJ1-1, with D perhaps matching TRBD1 (6 bases). V lost 5 bases to trimming and J lost 3 bases, with 13 bases between them. Germline V gives CDR1 SGHTA, CDR2 FQGNSA. This CDR3 spans 14 amino acids. CDR3 protein: CASSGVGGDTEAFF. The CDR3, as DNA: TGTGCCAGCAGCGGGGTAGGGGGAGACACTGAAGCTTTCTTT.

A note on this clonotype: An end of the junction differs from the germline gene, which may be a read error. The chain has TRBV4-1 and TRBJ1-2; D is uncertain. This CDR3 has 13 residues. The germline gives CDR1 MGHRA, CDR2 YSYEKL. CDR3 sequence (DNA): TGCGCCAGCAGCCAAGAGAGTGGGTATGACTACACCTTC. Translating gives CASSQESGYDYTF.

In its sample, this clonotype was seen many times. The rearrangement links TRBV6-5 to TRBJ2-7; D remains ambiguous. With 6 bases removed from V and 2 bases from J, the gap between germline ends came to 8 bases. CDR1 MNHEY and CDR2 SVGAGI come from the germline V gene. The CDR3 contains 12 residues. The CDR3 DNA reads as TGTGCCAGCAGGTCACATCCCTACGAGCAGTACTTC. It encodes CASRSHPYEQYF.

This chain links TRBV7-3 with TRBJ2-5; D possibly corresponds to TRBD2 (6 bases). The CDR3 is made up of 11 amino acids. The germline V gene encodes CDR1 SGHTA and CDR2 FQGTGA. The CDR3 is CAEKAGETQYF. CDR3 nucleotides: TGTGCAGAAAAAGCGGGAGAGACCCAGTACTTC.

This chain uses TRBV4-2 with TRBJ1-2; TRBD1 is a possible D gene (5 bases). Germline V gene data show CDR1 as LGHNA and CDR2 as YNFKEQ. Trimming pared 1 base from V and 6 bases from J, leaving 15 bases between. The CDR3 loop spans 15 amino acids. CDR3 protein: CASSQGASRVDGYTF. CDR3 coding DNA: TGTGCCAGCAGCCAAGGGGCCTCCAGGGTGGATGGCTACACCTTC.

This clonotype was counted ten times or more. The chain employs TRBV7-9 and TRBJ2-7; 8 nucleotides line up with TRBD1. The J segment lost 7 bases and the V segment lost 5 bases, leaving 7 bases of the junction unmatched. The CDR3 is 13 residues long. CDR1 is SEHNR and CDR2 is FQNEAQ in the germline V gene (reference sequence). The CDR3 nucleotides read TGTGCCAGCAGCGTTCCGGACAGGGCGGAGCAGTACTTC. It yields the protein CASSVPDRAEQYF.

This clonotype was detected many times. The genes are TRBV20-1 and TRBJ2-5, with D tentatively TRBD1 (6 bases). The CDR3 consists of 13 residues. Per germline, CDR1 DFQATT and CDR2 SNEGSKA (reference sequence). Trimming stripped 1 base from V and 1 base from J, with 7 bases between. DNA of the CDR3: TGCAGTGCTAGAGTGACAGGCCAAGAGACCCAGTACTTC. Translation gives CSARVTGQETQYF.

The chain couples TRBV4-2 to TRBJ2-2, with TRBD2 identical over 8 bases. CDR3 length: 17 amino acids. CDR1 is LGHNA, CDR2 YNFKEQ, per germline. The trim removed 6 bases at V and 3 bases at J, leaving 12 bases unmatched. Here the CDR3 reads CASRPPIGGADTGELFF. CDR3 DNA sequence: TGTGCCAGCAGACCTCCCATCGGGGGGGCTGACACCGGGGAGCTGTTTTTT.

This clonotype was seen more than once but under ten times. V usage is TRBV7-9 and J usage is TRBJ1-1; TRBD1 agrees at 9 bases. Trimming took 5 bases from V and 5 from J; bases not matched to a gene: 6. The germline V gene has CDR1 SEHNR and CDR2 FQNEAQ (reference sequence). CDR3 length equals 14 residues. This chain's CDR3 is CASSADRGVTEAFF. CDR3 DNA sequence: TGTGCCAGCAGCGCTGACAGGGGGGTGACTGAAGCTTTCTTT.

The sample holds a few counts of this clonotype. This chain uses TRBV4-1 with TRBJ2-7, with D unresolved. The CDR3 spans 13 residues. From germline, CDR1 is MGHRA and CDR2 YSYEKL. Trimming removed 2 bases at V and 3 bases at J, with 8 bases between. Here the CDR3 reads CASSQSPDYEQYF. The CDR3 bases are TGCGCCAGCAGCCAAAGTCCCGACTACGAGCAGTACTTC.

The chain has TRBV20-1 and TRBJ1-5, with D perhaps matching TRBD1 (5 bases). The CDR3 extends over 15 amino acids. V dropped 0 bases and J dropped 5 bases, with 14 bases sitting between them. CDR1 and CDR2 (germline): DFQATT, SNEGSKA (reference sequence). The CDR3 loop is CSARDSGGDYQPQHF. For the CDR3, the DNA is TGCAGTGCTAGAGATTCTGGGGGGGATTATCAGCCCCAGCATTTT.

The chain is built from TRBV19 and TRBJ2-1; TRBD2 agrees at 7 bases. Germline V gene lookup returns CDR1 LNHDA and CDR2 SQIVND (reference sequence). J was trimmed by 7 bases and V by 1 base; bases with no gene match: 7. This CDR3 is built from 15 residues. DNA of the CDR3: TGTGCCAGTAGTATAGGTCAGGGACTATGGAATGAGCAGTTCTTC. It encodes CASSIGQGLWNEQFF.

V gene TRBV29-1 combines with J gene TRBJ2-5; the match to TRBD2 covers 8 bases. The germline gives CDR1 SQVTM, CDR2 ANQGSEA. The CDR3 is 14 residues long. J lost 5 bases, V lost 4 bases, and 9 bases had no gene match. The CDR3 protein is CSVVLAGGRETQYF. The CDR3 nucleotides are TGCAGCGTTGTCCTGGCGGGGGGCCGGGAGACCCAGTACTTC.

The chain recombines TRBV5-4 with TRBJ1-2, with D unclear. CDR3 length equals 11 residues. Trimming left V 0 bases short and J 7 bases short, with 4 bases between. Germline assignment: CDR1 SGHNT and CDR2 YYREEE (reference sequence). The CDR3 here is CASSLGLGYTF. CDR3 DNA sequence: TGTGCCAGCAGCTTGGGGCTTGGCTACACCTTC.

This chain joins TRBV27 and TRBJ1-5; D ambiguous. Trimming took off 0 bases at V and 2 bases at J, with 11 bases between the two ends. There are 16 residues in the CDR3. CDR1 and CDR2 from the germline V gene are MNHEY and SMNVEV (reference sequence). The CDR3 reads CASSLSPGRGNQPQHF. The CDR3 DNA reads as TGTGCCAGCAGTTTATCTCCTGGACGGGGCAATCAGCCCCAGCATTTT.

There are many counts of this clonotype. This chain links TRBV6-2 or TRBV6-3 with TRBJ2-7, with 7 bases aligning to TRBD1. This CDR3 comprises 14 residues. Germline lookup yields CDR1 MNHEY and CDR2 SVGEGT. V shed 8 bases, J shed 3 bases, and the junction held 10 bases outside the gene matches. This chain's CDR3 is CASGEWDSSYEQYF. The CDR3 bases are TGTGCCAGCGGGGAATGGGACAGCAGCTACGAGCAGTACTTC.

This clonotype came up many times. This chain connects TRBV4-1 to TRBJ2-3; 10 bases map to TRBD1. V shed 0 bases and J 7 bases; nucleotides not matched to a gene: 4. The CDR3 runs 15 residues. Germline V gene data show CDR1 as MGHRA and CDR2 as YSYEKL. The CDR3 spells CASSQETGGAYTQYF. The DNA for the CDR3 is TGCGCCAGCAGCCAAGAGACAGGGGGCGCGTATACGCAGTATTTT.

This clonotype was observed once. A read error may be the cause here, since a much bigger clone is one base away. The chain combines TRBV2 with TRBJ2-1; no clear D gene. CDR1 is SNHLY and CDR2 is FYNNEI in the germline V gene. CDR3 length: 10 residues. The CDR3 region has the DNA TGTGCCAGCAGTAACAATGATCAGTTCTTC. It codes for CASSNNDQFF.

The V and J genes are TRBV7-9 and TRBJ2-1; 12 positions agree with TRBD1. After removal of 4 bases from V and 7 bases from J, the junction contained 5 bases not matched to a gene. Germline V gene data show CDR1 as SEHNR and CDR2 as FQNEAQ (reference sequence). The CDR3 sequence is 15 residues long. The DNA for the CDR3 is TGTGCCAGCAGCTCCCGGGACAGGGGGCCGAATGAGCAGTTCTTC. Translation gives CASSSRDRGPNEQFF.

The sample holds a few counts of this clonotype. This rearrangement joins TRBV6-6 to TRBJ1-1, with D perhaps matching TRBD1 (5 bases). Germline-derived CDR1 and CDR2 are MNHNY and SVGAGI (reference sequence). V lost 7 bases and J lost 8, with 23 bases in between. The length of the CDR3 is 15 residues. CDR3 in amino acids: CASIRGLGPGLEAFF. The CDR3 nucleotides are TGTGCCAGCATCCGGGGACTCGGGCCAGGACTAGAAGCTTTCTTT.

V is TRBV7-9 and J is TRBJ2-4, with TRBD1 matching 7 bases. V dropped 9 bases and J dropped 5; count of bases not matched to a gene: 1. The CDR3 is 11 amino acids. Germline values: CDR1 SEHNR, CDR2 FQNEAQ (reference sequence). CDR3 region: CASTGENIQYF. The CDR3 nucleotides are TGTGCCAGTACAGGGGAAAACATTCAGTACTTC.

J is TRBJ2-2 and V is TRBV5-5; D is perhaps TRBD2 (5 bases). Germline V lookup: CDR1 SGHKS, CDR2 YYEKEE (reference sequence). Trimming left V 4 bases short and J 6 bases short, with 16 bases between. CDR3 length equals 15 residues. CDR3 coding DNA: TGTGCCAGCAGCCTTGGGATTCACGGGGCCGGGGAGCTGTTTTTT. Translating gives CASSLGIHGAGELFF.

In this sample, this clonotype turned up a few times. This chain connects TRBV5-1 to TRBJ1-4; no clear D gene. Germline V gene sequence: CDR1 SGHRS, CDR2 YFSETQ. V lost 1 base to trimming and J lost 3 bases, with 10 bases between them. The CDR3 is 15 residues long. The CDR3, as DNA: TGCGCCAGCAGCTTGCACCGATGGGCTAATGAAAAACTGTTTTTT. It specifies CASSLHRWANEKLFF.